Listed below are T cell receptor beta chains from one sample, sequenced in a study of blood T cell repertoires in COVID-19. Profiling relied on immunoSEQ multiplex PCR, and the TCRdb table lists in-frame clones only, not all of them. The data show around 500,000 clones, with around 89% seen just once and over 1.5% held by the top ten. What was sequenced was PBMCs or T cells enriched from blood (not recorded which). The receptors here all came from a woman in her thirties or forties who had recovered from COVID-19. Both conserved end residues are part of each CDR3. The order of the fields is CDR3 protein, CDR3 DNA, D gene, V gene, J gene, clone size. A D gene is named only where the DNA matches it firmly. Size is stated for part of the rows, as once, few or many counts, or as a class when the clone is expanded.

CDR3aa: CASSLSRVDGYTF
CDR3nt: TGTGCCAGCAGCTTATCCAGGGTGGATGGCTACACCTTC
d_gene: -
v_gene: TRBV7-9
j_gene: TRBJ1-2
abundance: -

CDR3aa: CASRPDSDQPQHF
CDR3nt: TGCGCCAGCAGACCAGACAGTGATCAGCCCCAGCATTTT
d_gene: -
v_gene: TRBV5-1
j_gene: TRBJ1-5
abundance: -

CDR3aa: CASSQDWSGRDGYTF
CDR3nt: TGCGCCAGCAGCCAAGATTGGAGCGGCCGGGATGGCTACACCTTC
d_gene: -
v_gene: TRBV4-3
j_gene: TRBJ1-2
abundance: -

CDR3aa: CASSYVRGQSYEQYF
CDR3nt: TGTGCCAGCAGTTACGTCAGGGGGCAATCCTACGAGCAGTACTTC
d_gene: TRBD1
v_gene: TRBV6-5
j_gene: TRBJ2-7
abundance: -

CDR3aa: CASSERTSGYNEQFF
CDR3nt: TGCGCCAGCAGCGAACGGACTAGCGGATACAATGAGCAGTTCTTC
d_gene: TRBD2
v_gene: TRBV5-1
j_gene: TRBJ2-1
abundance: once

CDR3aa: CASSLRGQGWWNEQFF
CDR3nt: TGCGCCAGCAGCTTGAGAGGACAGGGGTGGTGGAATGAGCAGTTCTTC
d_gene: TRBD1
v_gene: TRBV5-1
j_gene: TRBJ2-1
abundance: -

CDR3aa: CAWSLSYNQPQHF
CDR3nt: TGTGCCTGGAGCCTCAGTTACAATCAGCCCCAGCATTTT
d_gene: -
v_gene: TRBV30
j_gene: TRBJ1-5
abundance: few

CDR3aa: CASSRARDYGYTF
CDR3nt: TGTGCCAGCAGCCGAGCGAGGGACTATGGCTACACCTTC
d_gene: -
v_gene: TRBV7-6
j_gene: TRBJ1-2
abundance: -

CDR3aa: CASSIEGGRSYEQYF
CDR3nt: TGTGCCAGTAGTATTGAAGGGGGACGATCCTACGAGCAGTACTTC
d_gene: -
v_gene: TRBV19
j_gene: TRBJ2-7
abundance: -

CDR3aa: CASSQGWATTYEQYF
CDR3nt: TGCGCCAGCAGCCAGGGCTGGGCGACTACCTACGAGCAGTACTTC
d_gene: -
v_gene: TRBV4-3
j_gene: TRBJ2-7
abundance: -

CDR3aa: CASSLAGATSHEQYF
CDR3nt: TGTGCCAGCAGCCTAGCGGGAGCTACCAGCCACGAGCAGTACTTC
d_gene: TRBD2
v_gene: TRBV5-4
j_gene: TRBJ2-7
abundance: -

CDR3aa: CASSPTASSYNEQFF
CDR3nt: TGTGCTAGCAGCCCGACAGCTTCTAGCTACAATGAGCAGTTCTTC
d_gene: -
v_gene: TRBV7-7
j_gene: TRBJ2-1
abundance: -

CDR3aa: CATSDYSATGDKADTQYF
CDR3nt: TGTGCCACCAGTGACTACTCTGCGACAGGGGACAAGGCAGATACGCAGTATTTT
d_gene: TRBD1
v_gene: TRBV24-1
j_gene: TRBJ2-3
abundance: -

CDR3aa: CASSIGFGGLNTEAFF
CDR3nt: TGTGCCAGTAGTATTGGTTTTGGAGGTTTGAACACTGAAGCTTTCTTT
d_gene: -
v_gene: TRBV19
j_gene: TRBJ1-1
abundance: -

CDR3aa: CASSKKAGLAGETGGTQETQYF
CDR3nt: TGTGCCAGCAGCAAAAAGGCGGGACTAGCGGGAGAGACTGGTGGGACACAAGAGACCCAGTACTTC
d_gene: -
v_gene: TRBV21-1
j_gene: TRBJ2-5
abundance: -

CDR3aa: CASTGGTGSTDTQYF
CDR3nt: TGTGCCAGCACTGGGGGGACAGGGAGCACAGATACGCAGTATTTT
d_gene: TRBD1
v_gene: TRBV2
j_gene: TRBJ2-3
abundance: -

CDR3aa: CASRTPGGPYEQYF
CDR3nt: TGTGCCAGCAGGACCCCAGGGGGCCCCTACGAGCAGTACTTC
d_gene: TRBD1
v_gene: TRBV7-2
j_gene: TRBJ2-7
abundance: -

CDR3aa: CASNYRGNQPQHF
CDR3nt: TGTGCCAGCAATTATAGGGGAAATCAGCCCCAGCATTTT
d_gene: -
v_gene: TRBV6-2/TRBV6-3
j_gene: TRBJ1-5
abundance: -

CDR3aa: CASSPERVRRFF
CDR3nt: TGTGCCAGCAGTCCCGAGCGGGTGCGTCGGTTCTTC
d_gene: -
v_gene: TRBV12-3/TRBV12-4
j_gene: TRBJ2-1
abundance: -

CDR3aa: CASSGLWEGLTVDNEQFF
CDR3nt: TGTGCCAGCAGTGGCCTTTGGGAGGGCCTAACGGTCGACAATGAGCAGTTCTTC
d_gene: TRBD2
v_gene: TRBV7-2
j_gene: TRBJ2-1
abundance: -

CDR3aa: CSASRTDYYEQYF
CDR3nt: TGCAGTGCTAGTCGCACAGATTACTACGAGCAGTACTTC
d_gene: -
v_gene: TRBV20-1
j_gene: TRBJ2-7
abundance: -

CDR3aa: CASSYGQGAYNEQFF
CDR3nt: TGTGCCAGCAGTTACGGCCAGGGGGCCTACAATGAGCAGTTCTTC
d_gene: TRBD1
v_gene: TRBV6-2/TRBV6-3
j_gene: TRBJ2-1
abundance: -

CDR3aa: CASSRGDRRFYEQYF
CDR3nt: TGCGCCAGCTCCCGTGGGGACAGGAGATTCTACGAGCAGTACTTC
d_gene: TRBD1
v_gene: TRBV23-1
j_gene: TRBJ2-7
abundance: -

CDR3aa: CASSNYNNLYNEQFF
CDR3nt: TGTGCCAGTAGTAACTACAACAACCTCTACAATGAGCAGTTCTTC
d_gene: -
v_gene: TRBV19
j_gene: TRBJ2-1
abundance: -

CDR3aa: CASSSDSMSMEQYF
CDR3nt: TGTGCCAGCAGCTCGGACAGTATGTCTATGGAGCAGTACTTC
d_gene: -
v_gene: TRBV5-6
j_gene: TRBJ2-7
abundance: -

CDR3aa: CASSYSSEGGVSGYTF
CDR3nt: TGTGCCAGCAGTTACTCCAGCGAAGGGGGCGTGAGTGGCTACACCTTC
d_gene: TRBD1
v_gene: TRBV6-5
j_gene: TRBJ1-2
abundance: -

CDR3aa: CASSLVGQIVGIQYF
CDR3nt: TGTGCCAGCAGCTTAGTCGGACAGATCGTGGGCATTCAGTACTTC
d_gene: -
v_gene: TRBV11-3
j_gene: TRBJ2-4
abundance: -

CDR3aa: CASSPLLTRTDTQYF
CDR3nt: TGTGCCAGCAGCCCCCTTCTGACTAGAACAGATACGCAGTATTTT
d_gene: -
v_gene: TRBV7-6
j_gene: TRBJ2-3
abundance: -

CDR3aa: CASSSTGNTIYF
CDR3nt: TGTGCCAGCAGCTCTACTGGAAACACCATATATTTT
d_gene: -
v_gene: TRBV12-3/TRBV12-4
j_gene: TRBJ1-3
abundance: -

CDR3aa: CASSGGLVGQETQYF
CDR3nt: TGCGCCAGCAGCGGCGGACTAGTCGGGCAAGAGACCCAGTACTTC
d_gene: TRBD2
v_gene: TRBV5-1
j_gene: TRBJ2-5
abundance: -

CDR3aa: CASREDYGYTF
CDR3nt: TGTGCCAGCAGGGAGGACTATGGCTACACCTTC
d_gene: -
v_gene: TRBV6-5
j_gene: TRBJ1-2
abundance: -

CDR3aa: CASSQEGLAGDNEQFF
CDR3nt: TGCGCCAGCAGCCAAGAAGGTCTAGCGGGAGACAATGAGCAGTTCTTC
d_gene: TRBD2
v_gene: TRBV4-3
j_gene: TRBJ2-1
abundance: once

CDR3aa: CASSPAPAGSYEQYF
CDR3nt: TGTGCCAGCAGCCCCGCCCCGGCGGGCTCCTACGAGCAGTACTTC
d_gene: -
v_gene: TRBV9
j_gene: TRBJ2-7
abundance: -

CDR3aa: CASSPDQGSRETQYF
CDR3nt: TGCGCCAGCAGCCCCGATCAGGGGTCGAGGGAGACCCAGTACTTC
d_gene: -
v_gene: TRBV4-1
j_gene: TRBJ2-5
abundance: -

CDR3aa: CASSPAGQVNNEQFF
CDR3nt: TGTGCCAGCAGCCCCGCCGGACAGGTAAACAATGAGCAGTTCTTC
d_gene: TRBD1
v_gene: TRBV11-1
j_gene: TRBJ2-1
abundance: -

CDR3aa: CASSQGLGNEQFF
CDR3nt: TGTGCCAGCAGCCAAGGACTCGGGAATGAGCAGTTCTTC
d_gene: -
v_gene: TRBV14
j_gene: TRBJ2-1
abundance: once